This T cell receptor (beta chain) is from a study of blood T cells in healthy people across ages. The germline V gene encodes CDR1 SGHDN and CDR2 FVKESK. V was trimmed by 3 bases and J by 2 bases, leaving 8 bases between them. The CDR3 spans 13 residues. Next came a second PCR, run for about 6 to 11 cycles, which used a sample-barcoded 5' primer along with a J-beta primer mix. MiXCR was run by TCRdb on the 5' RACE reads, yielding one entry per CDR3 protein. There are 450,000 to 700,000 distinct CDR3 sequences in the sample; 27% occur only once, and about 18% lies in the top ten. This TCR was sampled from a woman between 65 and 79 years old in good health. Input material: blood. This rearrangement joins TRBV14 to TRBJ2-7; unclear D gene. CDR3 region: CASSQAQTYEQYF. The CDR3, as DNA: TGTGCCAGCAGCCAGGCCCAGACCTACGAGCAGTACTTC.